Each of the 14 T cell receptor beta chains below was sequenced from the same sample in a study of T cells in Graves' hyperthyroidism and ophthalmopathy. Amplification yielded TCR beta CDR3 regions, with RNA transcripts as the source. When the TCR CDR3 underwent first-round RT-PCR, the HTBI primer set was used. From the multiplex PCR reads, TCRdb called clonotypes with MiXCR, one entry per CDR3 protein. The data contain hundreds of thousands of distinct CDR3 sequences, approximately 25% of them seen just once; the ten biggest clones take up roughly 10%. Source material: blood. These TCRs come from a woman in her twenties or thirties with Graves' ophthalmopathy.

The V gene is TRBV11-1, the J gene TRBJ2-7; 9 positions agree with TRBD2. Germline CDR1 is SGHAT and CDR2 is FQDESV (reference sequence). V gave up 5 bases and J gave up 4 bases; unmatched junction bases: 12. The CDR3 contains 16 residues. CDR3 sequence reads: CASSPPLAGVRYEQYF. CDR3 in DNA: TGTGCCAGCAGCCCCCCCTTAGCGGGAGTGCGGTACGAGCAGTACTTC.

This clonotype was found a few times. The rearrangement uses TRBV20-1 and TRBJ1-6; D remains ambiguous. V was pared by 0 bases and J by 7 bases, with 10 bases between. The CDR3 contains 14 residues. Germline CDR1 and CDR2: DFQATT and SNEGSKA (reference sequence). The CDR3 DNA sequence: TGCAGTGCTAGAGATTACCTGGGCAATTCACCCCTCCACTTT. Amino acid sequence: CSARDYLGNSPLHF.

This clonotype appeared a few times. This sequence joins TRBV7-9 and TRBJ2-3, with D uncertain. V gave up 5 bases and J gave up 6 bases, with 12 bases separating them. This CDR3 has 13 amino acids. CDR1 is SEHNR and CDR2 is FQNEAQ in the germline V gene (reference sequence). CDR3 in amino acids: CASSRSPEDTQYF. The DNA for the CDR3 is TGTGCCAGCAGCCGTTCTCCCGAGGATACGCAGTATTTT.

This clonotype appeared many times. The chain employs TRBV19 and TRBJ2-5; 8 bases are shared with TRBD1. The V gene end was trimmed by 6 bases and the J gene end by 3 bases; junction bases not matched to a gene: 18. Per the germline V gene, CDR1 is LNHDA and CDR2 is SQIVND (reference sequence). The CDR3 has 18 residues. CDR3 protein: CASRPTRDRRRGEETQYF. The DNA of the CDR3 is TGTGCCAGTAGGCCGACCCGGGACAGGAGGCGTGGGGAAGAGACCCAGTACTTC. The entire variable domain, with the rest obtained from reference TRBV19 and TRBJ2-5, is as follows: DGGITQSPKYLFRKEGQNVTLSCEQNLNHDAMYWYRQDPGQGLRLIYYSQIVNDFQKGDIAEGYSVSREKKESFPLTVTSAQKNPTAFYLCASRPTRDRRRGEETQYFGPGTRLLVL.

V is TRBV5-1 and J is TRBJ2-7; D perhaps matches TRBD1 (6 bases). Germline CDR1 is SGHRS and CDR2 is YFSETQ. V was trimmed by 4 bases and J by 3 bases, leaving 14 bases between them. This CDR3 has 14 amino acids. DNA for the CDR3: TGCGCCAGCAGCGATTTATCAGGGGTCTACGAGCAGTACTTC. It specifies CASSDLSGVYEQYF.

The chain couples TRBV3-1 to TRBJ2-6; D is perhaps TRBD1 (6 bases). This CDR3 has 17 amino acids. V lost 6 bases, J lost 0 bases, and 15 bases lay in between. Germline CDR1 is LGHDT and CDR2 is YNNKEL (reference sequence). The CDR3 sequence is CASRNGRGVSGANVLTF. The CDR3, as DNA: TGTGCCAGCAGAAACGGCAGGGGAGTCTCTGGGGCCAACGTCCTGACTTTC.

This rearrangement joins TRBV4-1 to TRBJ2-2; D uncertain. Trimming shortened V by 4 bases and J by 5 bases, and 11 bases separated the two germline ends. Germline V gives CDR1 MGHRA, CDR2 YSYEKL. This CDR3 is built from 14 residues. CDR3 region: CASSLPLSTGELFF. Written as DNA, the CDR3 is TGCGCCAGCAGCCTCCCATTGTCTACCGGGGAGCTGTTTTTT.

This sequence joins TRBV5-1 and TRBJ2-7; 7 bases are a match to TRBD1. Germline V CDR1 and CDR2: SGHRS, YFSETQ. The CDR3 is 13 residues long. The V segment lost 1 base and the J segment 7 bases; nucleotides outside the gene matches: 5. The CDR3 sequence is CASSLTTGEEQYF. CDR3 in DNA: TGCGCCAGCAGCTTGACAACAGGGGAAGAGCAGTACTTC.

This clonotype occurred a few times. The rearrangement links TRBV3-1 to TRBJ2-4, with D uncertain. Germline V gene lookup returns CDR1 LGHDT and CDR2 YNNKEL (reference sequence). The V end lost 5 bases, the J end lost 8 bases, and 16 bases lay between the germline ends. This CDR3 has 14 amino acids. CDR3 in DNA: TGTGCCAGCAGCGGGCGGACCGCCGGAGACATTCAGTACTTC. Amino acids: CASSGRTAGDIQYF.

This clonotype has ten or more counts. The V call is TRBV6-5, the J call TRBJ2-7, with D possibly TRBD1 on 5 matching bases. CDR3 length: 13 residues. Germline lookup yields CDR1 MNHEY and CDR2 SVGAGI. V gave up 2 bases and J gave up 2 bases, with 7 bases separating them. In DNA, the CDR3 is TGTGCCAGCAGTTACCAGGGTGCCTACGAGCAGTACTTC. This translates into CASSYQGAYEQYF.

This clonotype turned up a few times. The gene calls are TRBV7-3 and TRBJ2-2; 8 positions match TRBD1. The length of the CDR3 is 15 residues. Germline V lookup: CDR1 SGHTA, CDR2 FQGTGA. J was trimmed by 5 bases and V by 5 bases; bases with no gene match: 7. The CDR3 sequence: CASSPRTGMTGELFF. The CDR3 DNA reads as TGTGCCAGCAGCCCTCGGACAGGGATGACCGGGGAGCTGTTTTTT.

This clonotype was detected many times. J is TRBJ1-3 and V is TRBV7-3, with D hard to call. CDR1 and CDR2 from the germline V gene are SGHTA and FQGTGA. The CDR3 spans 15 residues. V lost 5 bases and J 8 bases, leaving 19 bases between the germline ends. The chain's CDR3 is CASSPPTSSLDTIYF. For the CDR3, the DNA is TGTGCCAGCAGCCCACCTACTTCAAGCTTGGACACCATATATTTT.

This clonotype was recorded many times. Written as DNA, the CDR3 is TGTGCCAGCAGCTCTTCAAGCAATCAGCCCCAGCATTTT. Translation gives CASSSSSNQPQHF. The chain is built from TRBV7-9 and TRBJ1-5; D unresolved. This CDR3 is 13 amino acids long. Per the germline V gene, CDR1 is SEHNR and CDR2 is FQNEAQ (reference sequence). V lost 4 bases, J lost 1 base, and 5 bases lay in between.

The V gene is TRBV15, the J gene TRBJ2-1; the D gene is possibly TRBD1 (5 bases). Germline loops: CDR1 LNHNV, CDR2 YYDKDF (reference sequence). There are 16 residues in the CDR3. Trimming removed 0 bases from V and 8 bases from J, with 17 bases in between. The CDR3 spells CATSRDRAGWQDEQFF. CDR3 coding DNA: TGTGCCACCAGCAGAGATCGGGCAGGGTGGCAGGATGAGCAGTTCTTC. Full variable domain (outside the CDR3, taken from reference TRBV15 and TRBJ2-1): DAMVIQNPRYQVTQFGKPVTLSCSQTLNHNVMYWYQQKSSQAPKLLFHYYDKDFNNEADTPDNFQSRRPNTSFCFLDIRSPGLGDTAMYLCATSRDRAGWQDEQFFGPGTRLTVL.